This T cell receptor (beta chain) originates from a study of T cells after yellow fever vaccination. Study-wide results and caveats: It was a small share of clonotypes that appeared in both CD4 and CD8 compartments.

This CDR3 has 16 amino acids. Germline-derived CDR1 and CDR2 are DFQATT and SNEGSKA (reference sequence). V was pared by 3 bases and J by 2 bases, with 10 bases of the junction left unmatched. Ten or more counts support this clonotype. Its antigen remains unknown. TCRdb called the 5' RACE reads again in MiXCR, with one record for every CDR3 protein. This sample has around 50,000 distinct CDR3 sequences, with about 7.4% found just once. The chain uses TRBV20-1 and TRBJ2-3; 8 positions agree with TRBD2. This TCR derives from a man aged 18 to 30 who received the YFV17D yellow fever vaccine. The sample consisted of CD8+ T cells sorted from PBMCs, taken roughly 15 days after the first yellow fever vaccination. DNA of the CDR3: TGCAGTGCTAGGAGTGGTGCTAGCGGGTTCACAGATACGCAGTATTTT. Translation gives CSARSGASGFTDTQYF.